One and the same sample provided the 8 T cell receptor beta chains below, sequenced in a study of cytomegalovirus exposure and HLA in healthy donors. Primers included in the PCR were 60 Vbeta and 13 Jbeta primers. The protocol was immunoSEQ multiplex PCR, while the TCRdb copy is restricted to in-frame clones and leaves out a portion. The sample shows 150,000 to 200,000 clones, around 77% of them seen only once. The sample consisted of PBMCs. The receptors come from a man aged 25 to 45 in good health and CMV-seronegative.

V usage is TRBV13 and J usage is TRBJ2-7, with TRBD2 matching over 15 bases. Germline V gives CDR1 PRHDT, CDR2 FYEKMQ (reference sequence). The J segment lost 2 bases and the V segment lost 6 bases, leaving 11 bases of the junction unmatched. The CDR3 loop spans 18 amino acids. CDR3 protein: CASRPRGTSGRKPYEQYF. The DNA for the CDR3 is TGTGCCAGCAGACCCCGGGGGACTAGCGGGAGGAAACCCTACGAGCAGTACTTC.

V and J are TRBV2 and TRBJ2-2; D is perhaps TRBD1 (7 bases). The germline V and J ends were trimmed by 6 bases and 7 bases, with 15 bases remaining between them. The CDR3 runs to 14 residues. The germline gives CDR1 SNHLY, CDR2 FYNNEI. CDR3 sequence: CASRRDRQIGELFF. As DNA, the CDR3 is TGTGCCAGCAGGCGGGACAGACAGATCGGGGAGCTGTTTTTT.

CDR3 nucleotide sequence: TGTGCCAGCAGCTCGCAGGGGCGCGGTAGAAACGAGCAGTACTTC. Protein: CASSSQGRGRNEQYF. V and J are TRBV7-9 and TRBJ2-7, with D possibly being TRBD1 (6 bases). V lost 4 bases and J lost 5, with 18 bases in between. The CDR3 length is 15 residues. Germline V gene lookup returns CDR1 SEHNR and CDR2 FQNEAQ (reference sequence).

The chain has TRBV5-1 and TRBJ1-4; 10 bases map to TRBD1. The germline CDR1 and CDR2 sequences are SGHRS and YFSETQ. The CDR3 has 16 amino acids. J was trimmed by 12 bases and V by 4 bases; bases with no gene match: 15. The DNA of the CDR3 is TGCGCCAGCAGCCTTATTCCGGGACAGGGGCCCGGGGAACTGTTTTTT. Amino acid sequence: CASSLIPGQGPGELFF.

The chain links TRBV4-1 to TRBJ2-1, with D possibly matching TRBD2 (6 bases). Germline values: CDR1 MGHRA, CDR2 YSYEKL. Trimming pared 2 bases from V and 3 bases from J, leaving 14 bases between. The CDR3 consists of 16 residues. CDR3 residues: CASSQLVVAVYNEQFF. DNA for the CDR3: TGCGCCAGCAGCCAACTTGTGGTAGCGGTCTACAATGAGCAGTTCTTC.

The rearrangement links TRBV29-1 to TRBJ2-7; the match to TRBD1 covers 7 bases. V gave up 6 bases and J gave up 0 bases; unmatched junction bases: 8. The germline V gene has CDR1 SQVTM and CDR2 ANQGSEA. This CDR3 has 14 residues. The DNA of the CDR3 is TGCAGCGTCTCAGGACAGGACACCTCCTACGAGCAGTACTTC. It codes for CSVSGQDTSYEQYF.

The rearrangement joins TRBV28 to TRBJ2-7; 9 bases are shared with TRBD2. Germline V gene lookup returns CDR1 MDHEN and CDR2 SYDVKM. The V segment lost 4 bases and the J segment 2 bases; nucleotides outside the gene matches: 9. The CDR3 covers 16 residues. The CDR3 coding sequence is TGTGCCAGCAGTTCCATCCTAGCGGGAACAGCCTACGAGCAGTACTTC. This codes for CASSSILAGTAYEQYF.

J is TRBJ2-2 and V is TRBV4-2, with 9 bases matching TRBD2. CDR3 size: 19 residues. CDR1 and CDR2 from the germline V gene are LGHNA and YNFKEQ. V was pared by 4 bases and J by 2 bases, with 14 bases of the junction left unmatched. The CDR3 here is CASSRGEASGRLNTGELFF. The CDR3 DNA reads as TGTGCCAGCAGCCGGGGGGAGGCCAGCGGGAGGTTAAACACCGGGGAGCTGTTTTTT.